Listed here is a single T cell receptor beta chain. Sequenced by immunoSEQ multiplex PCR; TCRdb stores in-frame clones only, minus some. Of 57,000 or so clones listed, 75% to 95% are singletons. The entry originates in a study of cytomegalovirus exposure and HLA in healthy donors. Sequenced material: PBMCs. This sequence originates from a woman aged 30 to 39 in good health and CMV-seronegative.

CDR3 sequence: CASSVDWSGVATQYF. DNA of the CDR3: TGTGCCAGCAGCGTTGATTGGTCGGGAGTCGCGACCCAGTACTTC. This chain links TRBV9 with TRBJ2-5; tentative D call: TRBD2 (6 bases). The germline CDR1 and CDR2 sequences are SGDLS and YYNGEE. This CDR3 has 15 amino acids. The V end lost 2 bases, the J end lost 7 bases, and 18 bases lay between the germline ends.